The rows below give T cell receptor beta chains drawn from one sample of a study of patients and donors after allogeneic stem cell transplantation. TCRdb re-analysed the RT-PCR reads in MiXCR, keeping a single row per CDR3 protein. Of over 150,000 distinct CDR3 sequences in the sample, 35% to 50% were seen once. What was sequenced was blood, either unsorted or a sorted T cell fraction (not recorded which). These receptors were collected from a human donor who was either an allogeneic HSCT recipient or a stem cell or donor lymphocyte infusion donor (not recorded which). It is not recorded whose cells these are; they may come from a transplant donor. Each CDR3 is given with its conserved first and last residue. The D gene is left open where the match is weak. Size values are once, few and many counts, or a class for expanded clones, and some rows have none.

>TRBJ1-1|TRBV4-3|.|.
TGCGCCAGCAGCCAAGGGGACTGGGAAGCTTTCTTT
CASSQGDWEAFF
>TRBJ1-4|TRBV12-3/TRBV12-4|TRBD1|few
TGTGCCAGCAGTTTACAGGGGGCGGGTGAAAAACTGTTTTTT
CASSLQGAGEKLFF
>TRBJ1-6|TRBV3-1|.|.
TGTGCCAGCAGCCTAAAGACTCAAGAGGGGAACCGCGCACCCCTCCACTTT
CASSLKTQEGNRAPLHF
>TRBJ1-1|TRBV14|TRBD1|few
TGTGCCAGCAGCCACCGACAGGGACTGACTGAAGCTTTCTTT
CASSHRQGLTEAFF
>TRBJ2-3|TRBV29-1|.|.
TGCAGCGTAAGGCGGGGCGCAGATACGCAGTATTTT
CSVRRGADTQYF
>TRBJ1-1|TRBV3-1|.|.
TGTGCCAGCAGCCGAGGGGGGACTGAAGCTTTCTTT
CASSRGGTEAFF
>TRBJ1-1|TRBV4-2|.|few
TGTGCCAGCAGCCAAGTTTCCCTGAACACTGAAGCTTTCTTT
CASSQVSLNTEAFF
>TRBJ1-3|TRBV5-1|.|.
TGCGCCAGCAGCTTGGAACACTACTCTGGAAACACCATATATTTT
CASSLEHYSGNTIYF
>TRBJ2-2|TRBV11-2|TRBD1|.
TGTGCCAGCAGCTCAGGACAGGTTAACACCGGGGAGCTGTTTTTT
CASSSGQVNTGELFF
>TRBJ2-1|TRBV9|TRBD2|few
TGTGCCAGCAGCGTAGATCCGGGACTAGCGGGAGGATGGGAGCAGTTCTTC
CASSVDPGLAGGWEQFF
>TRBJ1-1|TRBV18|.|.
TGTGCCAGCTCACCCGTTGGGGGATACACTGAAGCTTTCTTT
CASSPVGGYTEAFF
>TRBJ1-2|TRBV12-3/TRBV12-4|.|.
TGTGCCAGCATTCAAGAAGCCTTAGATTATGGCTACACCTTC
CASIQEALDYGYTF
>TRBJ2-5|TRBV5-1|TRBD2|.
TGCGCCAGCAGCTTGGCCGTTCTAGCGGGAGGCAGAGACCAAGAGACCCAGTACTTC
CASSLAVLAGGRDQETQYF
>TRBJ2-2|TRBV20-1|.|.
TGCAGTGCTAGTTTACGGACTTCGAACACCGGGGAGCTGTTTTTT
CSASLRTSNTGELFF
>TRBJ2-1|TRBV6-6|TRBD2|.
TGTGCCAGTGGAGGGACTAGCGGTGAGCAGTTCTTC
CASGGTSGEQFF
>TRBJ1-1|TRBV28|TRBD1|few
TGTGCCAGCAGTACGCAGGGGGCGGGGGCTTTCTTT
CASSTQGAGAFF
>TRBJ2-1|TRBV9|TRBD1|.
TGTGCCAGCAGCGTCCGGGACAGGGGGCACCTAGGAGTGTTCTTC
CASSVRDRGHLGVFF
>TRBJ2-3|TRBV27|.|.
TGTGCCAGCAGTTTATCGCGGAGGCCTAGCACAGATACGCAGTATTTT
CASSLSRRPSTDTQYF
>TRBJ2-1|TRBV11-2|TRBD2|.
TGTGCCAGCAGCCTTATAGCGGGCCAACTCTACAATGAGCAGTTCTTC
CASSLIAGQLYNEQFF
>TRBJ1-2|TRBV5-6|TRBD1|.
TGTGCCAGCACTCTTGGGACAGGAAGGAACACCTTC
CASTLGTGRNTF
>TRBJ1-2|TRBV24-1|.|.
TGTGCCACCAGTGATTTGAACGGCTATGGCTACACCTTC
CATSDLNGYGYTF
>TRBJ1-2|TRBV10-3|.|.
TGTGCCATCAGTGAGTCGCACAATGGCCCGGATGGCTACACCTTC
CAISESHNGPDGYTF
>TRBJ1-2|TRBV5-1|.|.
TGCACCAGCAGCTTGGCGGACAGCTATGGCTACACCTTC
CTSSLADSYGYTF
>TRBJ1-5|TRBV29-1|.|many
TGCAGCGTTGAATACGGGGCCAATCAGCCCCAGCATTTT
CSVEYGANQPQHF
>TRBJ1-2|TRBV6-5|.|.
TGTGCCAGCAGTTACTCGGAGGGCGGGGCCAACTATGGCTACACCTTC
CASSYSEGGANYGYTF
>TRBJ1-2|TRBV15|.|.
TGTGCCACCAGCAGAGTTGGACCGGGCATCAGCTACACCTTC
CATSRVGPGISYTF
>TRBJ1-5|TRBV6-5|.|.
TGTGCCAGCAGTCGCACAGGGTTTTCCAATCAGCCCCAGCATTTT
CASSRTGFSNQPQHF
>TRBJ1-2|TRBV7-9|.|few
TGTGCCAGCAGCCCGGGGACATACTATGGCTACACCTTC
CASSPGTYYGYTF
>TRBJ2-7|TRBV4-3|.|few
TGCGCCAGCAGTCCCATCATCCCGACCCCTTCCTACGAGCAGTACTTC
CASSPIIPTPSYEQYF
>TRBJ1-2|TRBV6-5|.|few
TGTGCCAGCAGAATAGATAACTATGGCTACACCTTC
CASRIDNYGYTF
>TRBJ2-1|TRBV7-6|.|.
TGTGCCAGCAGCTTGCTTTGGGACGGTCAAAACAATGAGCAGTTCTTC
CASSLLWDGQNNEQFF
>TRBJ2-5|TRBV4-3|TRBD1|.
TGCGCCAGCAGCCAAGCGGACAGGGAGGAGACCCAGTACTTC
CASSQADREETQYF
>TRBJ2-7|TRBV6-2/TRBV6-3|TRBD1|.
TGTGCCAGCGGAACTGGGGACAGCTCCTACGAGCAGTACTTC
CASGTGDSSYEQYF
>TRBJ1-5|TRBV12-3/TRBV12-4|.|.
TGTGCCAGCAGCCACAGGGTCTCTTACGGCAATCAGCCCCAGCATTTT
CASSHRVSYGNQPQHF
>TRBJ1-6|TRBV20-1|.|.
TGCAGTGCTCACCCCCCGGCGGCGTATAATTCACCCCTCCACTTT
CSAHPPAAYNSPLHF
>TRBJ2-2|TRBV6-6|.|.
TGTGCCAGCAGTGCTGTTGGGGGAGGCACCGGGGAGCTGTTTTTT
CASSAVGGGTGELFF
>TRBJ2-2|TRBV12-3/TRBV12-4|TRBD1|.
TGTGCCAGCAGTTTACCCCCGGACAGGGGGGCCGGGGAGCTGTTTTTT
CASSLPPDRGAGELFF
>TRBJ1-4|TRBV28|TRBD1|.
TGTGCCAGCAGTTTATGGACAGGGGGGAATGAAAAACTGTTTTTT
CASSLWTGGNEKLFF
>TRBJ2-1|TRBV9|TRBD2|.
TGTGCCAGCAGCCTTCCGGGACTAGACCAATTTGAGCAGTTCTTC
CASSLPGLDQFEQFF
>TRBJ2-2|TRBV7-2|.|.
TGTGCCAGCAGCTTAATCGGAGCACCAGACACCGGGGAGCTGTTTTTT
CASSLIGAPDTGELFF
>TRBJ1-4|TRBV29-1|TRBD1|few
TGCAGCGTTATACCCACAACAGGGGTTCCCGAAAAACTGTTTTTT
CSVIPTTGVPEKLFF
>TRBJ2-7|TRBV4-2|.|.
TGTGCCAGCAGCCATAGCGGAAGCGGGTATACCTACGAGCAGTACTTC
CASSHSGSGYTYEQYF
>TRBJ1-2|TRBV7-9|TRBD1|.
TGTGCCAGCAGTTTACCCGGGACAGGGGCCAGTATCTATGGCTACACCTTC
CASSLPGTGASIYGYTF
>TRBJ1-2|TRBV7-9|.|few
TGTGCCAGCAGGTTCGCACTCCACTACACCTTC
CASRFALHYTF
>TRBJ2-1|TRBV6-5|TRBD1|once
TGTGCCAGCAGACCGGGACAGGGCTACAATGAGCAGTTCTTC
CASRPGQGYNEQFF
>TRBJ1-1|TRBV12-3/TRBV12-4|.|.
TGTGCCAGCAGTGAGCTTGGGGACACTGAAGCTTTCTTT
CASSELGDTEAFF
>TRBJ1-2|TRBV20-1|TRBD1|.
TGCAGTGCTATGACAGGGAAAATATATGGCTACACCTTC
CSAMTGKIYGYTF
>TRBJ1-1|TRBV20-1|.|few
TGCAGTGCTACCCGGAATTCGAACACTGAAGCTTTCTTT
CSATRNSNTEAFF